This entry concerns a single T cell receptor beta chain. Antigen specificity is unknown. One junction end disagrees with the germline gene, perhaps due to a read error. Documented time point: recipient sample about 28 days before transplant, after cytoreduction. The CDR3 has 16 amino acids. Germline V gives CDR1 SGHRS, CDR2 YFSETQ. The table came from immunoSEQ multiplex PCR; TCRdb's copy has only in-frame clones and leaves some out. The table shows 25,000 to 35,000 clones, with roughly 91% occurring only once. The source of the sample is a study of T cell clonotyping in hematopoietic cell transplantation. Study summary: Cytoreduction preceded collection of pretransplant recipient samples. Study conclusions and caveats: At the given depth, recipient repertoires were over 97% de novo clonotypes.

This receptor was taken from a man aged 45 to 65 with acute myeloid leukemia. Some clones in this sample may be carry-over from other donors' samples. The material was peripheral blood mononuclear cells, obtained before stem cell transplant. The chain carries TRBV5-1 and TRBJ2-3, with 8 nucleotides matching TRBD2. The CDR3 sequence is CASSHGLADSTYTQYF. In nucleotides, the CDR3 is TGCGCCAGCAGTCACGGACTAGCCGATAGCACATATACGCAGTATTTT.